The T cell receptor (beta chain) under discussion was sequenced for a study of technical replicates of blood from a few donors. Profiled with immunoSEQ multiplex PCR; TCRdb holds only in-frame clones, not every one. The sample yields tens of thousands of clones, around 93% seen once. Trimming removed 7 bases at V and 1 base at J, with 7 bases between. CDR3 length: 12 residues. Germline values: CDR1 MDHEN, CDR2 SYDVKM. The TCR comes from a human donor in good health. The sample taken for sequencing was T cells isolated from PBMCs. The chain joins TRBV28 to TRBJ2-5, with unresolved D. Written as DNA, the CDR3 is TGTGCCAGCAAAGCCCCCCAAGAGACCCAGTACTTC. This gives the protein CASKAPQETQYF.